This TCR beta chain is from a study of molecular identifiers for immune sequencing clone quantification. Study summary: Five portions were made in replicates from RNA of around 20,000 or 100,000 naive CD8 cells, and four underwent sequencing.

Germline loops: CDR1 KGHSH, CDR2 LQKENI. There are 15 residues in the CDR3. One entry per CDR3 protein results from TCRdb running MiXCR on the PCR reads. The sample records 50,000 to 70,000 distinct CDR3 sequences, less than 20% being singletons. This TCR was recovered from a human donor in good health. Some libraries in this study had Jurkat cell RNA spiked in. The sample consisted of naive CD8+ T cells from blood, with Jurkat cell RNA spiked in. Regarding subset: FACS-sorted CD8+CD4-CCR7+CD45RA+ naive T cells. The chain has TRBV18 and TRBJ2-3; D might be TRBD1 (5 bases). The better agreement between TRBJ1-5 and the DNA end casts doubt on the J call. The CDR3 loop is CASSPEGTGTDTQHF. Written as DNA, the CDR3 is TGTGCCAGCTCACCGGAGGGCACAGGCACAGATACGCAGCATTTT.